The present entry profiles one T cell receptor beta chain with its context. This entry belongs to a study of blood T cell repertoires in COVID-19. Study at large: PBMCs, B-cell-depleted T cells, or T cells were the source of the cDNA or gDNA that made up the material.

Under the authors' procedure: Estimation of nucleated cell counts was performed using reference gene primer amplification. Sequencing was performed with immunoSEQ multiplex PCR; in TCRdb, only in-frame clones are kept and a portion is missing. V and J calls and clone size are as listed in that table; D and trimming were resolved from the DNA. The sample lists around 300,000 clones; 80% to 90% were seen once. The germline V gene encodes CDR1 KGHSH and CDR2 LQKENI. This CDR3 spans 17 amino acids. V was trimmed by 0 bases and J by 7 bases, leaving 21 bases between them. Source material: PBMCs or T cells enriched from blood (not recorded which). The V call is TRBV18, the J call TRBJ1-2; D possibly corresponds to TRBD1 (5 bases). This TCR came from a woman in her late teens or twenties who had recovered from COVID-19. CDR3 sequence: CASSPPGGDAGGRGYTF. CDR3 nucleotides: TGTGCCAGCTCACCACCGGGTGGAGATGCCGGGGGACGTGGCTACACCTTC.